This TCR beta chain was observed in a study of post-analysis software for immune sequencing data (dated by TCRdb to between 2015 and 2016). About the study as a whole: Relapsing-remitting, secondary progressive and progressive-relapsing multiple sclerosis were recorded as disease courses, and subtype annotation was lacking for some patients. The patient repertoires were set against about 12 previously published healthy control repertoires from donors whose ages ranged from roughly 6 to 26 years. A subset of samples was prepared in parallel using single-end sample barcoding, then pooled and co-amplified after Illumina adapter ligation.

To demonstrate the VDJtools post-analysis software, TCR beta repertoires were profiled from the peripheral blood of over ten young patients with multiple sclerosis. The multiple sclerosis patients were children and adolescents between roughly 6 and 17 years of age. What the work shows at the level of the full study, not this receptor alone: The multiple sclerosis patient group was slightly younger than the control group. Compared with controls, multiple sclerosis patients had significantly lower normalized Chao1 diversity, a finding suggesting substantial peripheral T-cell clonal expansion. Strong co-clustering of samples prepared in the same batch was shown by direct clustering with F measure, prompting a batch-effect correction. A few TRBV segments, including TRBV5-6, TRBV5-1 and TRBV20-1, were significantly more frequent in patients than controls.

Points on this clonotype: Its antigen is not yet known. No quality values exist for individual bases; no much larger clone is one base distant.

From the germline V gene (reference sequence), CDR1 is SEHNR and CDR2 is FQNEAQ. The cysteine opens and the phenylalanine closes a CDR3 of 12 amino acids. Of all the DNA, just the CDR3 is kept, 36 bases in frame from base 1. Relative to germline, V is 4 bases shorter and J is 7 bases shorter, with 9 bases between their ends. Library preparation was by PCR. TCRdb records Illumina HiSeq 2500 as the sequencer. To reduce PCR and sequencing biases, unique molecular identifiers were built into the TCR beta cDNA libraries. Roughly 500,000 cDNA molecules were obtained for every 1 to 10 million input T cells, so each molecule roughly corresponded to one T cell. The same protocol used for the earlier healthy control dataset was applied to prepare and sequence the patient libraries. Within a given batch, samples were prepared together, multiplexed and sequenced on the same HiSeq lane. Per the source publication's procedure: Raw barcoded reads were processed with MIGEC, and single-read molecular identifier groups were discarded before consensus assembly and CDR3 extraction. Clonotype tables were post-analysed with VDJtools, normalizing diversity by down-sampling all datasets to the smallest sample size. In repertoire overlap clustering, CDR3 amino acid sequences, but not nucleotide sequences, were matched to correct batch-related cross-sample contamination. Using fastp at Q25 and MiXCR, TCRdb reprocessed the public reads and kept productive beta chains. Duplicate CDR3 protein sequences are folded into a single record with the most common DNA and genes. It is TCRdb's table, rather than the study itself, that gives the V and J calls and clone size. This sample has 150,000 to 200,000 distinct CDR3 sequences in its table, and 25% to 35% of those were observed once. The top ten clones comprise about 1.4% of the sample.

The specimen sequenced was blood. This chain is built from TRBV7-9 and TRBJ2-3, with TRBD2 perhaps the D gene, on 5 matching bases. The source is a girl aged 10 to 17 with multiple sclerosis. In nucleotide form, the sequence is TGTGCCAGCAGCTCCCTAGCAAATACGCAGTATTTT. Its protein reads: CASSSLANTQYF.